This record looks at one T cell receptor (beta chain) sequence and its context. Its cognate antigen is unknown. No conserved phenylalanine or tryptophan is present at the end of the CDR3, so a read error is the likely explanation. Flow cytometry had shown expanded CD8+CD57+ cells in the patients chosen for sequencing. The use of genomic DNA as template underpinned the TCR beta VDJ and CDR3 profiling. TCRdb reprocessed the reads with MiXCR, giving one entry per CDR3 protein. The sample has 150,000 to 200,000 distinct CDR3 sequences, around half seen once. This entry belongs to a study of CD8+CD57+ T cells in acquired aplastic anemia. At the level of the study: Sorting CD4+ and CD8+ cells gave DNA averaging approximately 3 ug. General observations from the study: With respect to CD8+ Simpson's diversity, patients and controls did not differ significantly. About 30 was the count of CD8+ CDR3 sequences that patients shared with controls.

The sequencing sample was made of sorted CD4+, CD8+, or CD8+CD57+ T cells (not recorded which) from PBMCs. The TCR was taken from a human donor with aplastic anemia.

CDR3 protein: CSVEFGGGNTEAFL. The CDR3 DNA reads TGCAGCGTTGAATTTGGGGGGGGCAACACTGAAGCTTTCCTT. V gene TRBV29-1 combines with J gene TRBJ1-1; D is perhaps TRBD1 (6 bases). V lost 2 bases, J lost 2 bases, and 12 bases lay in between. CDR3 length equals 14 residues. Germline CDR1 and CDR2: SQVTM and ANQGSEA.